This T cell receptor beta chain was retrieved from a study of T cell responses to AZD1222 COVID-19 vaccine. Whole-study results and caveats: In the spike-specific TCR repertoire, nearly half reportedly target unmutated variant regions.

Of note for this clone: Its matching antigen is unknown.

Repertoires were generated with immunoSEQ multiplex PCR, while TCRdb's copy carries only in-frame clones and drops some. The repertoire holds about 99,000 clones, 70% to 90% seen once, with approximately 2.9% in the top ten. Trimming took 2 bases from V and 5 from J, leaving 8 bases between them. Germline values: CDR1 SGHTA, CDR2 FQGTGA. The CDR3 totals 13 residues. Sequenced here: peripheral blood, sampled on day 0 of AZD1222 vaccination. This receptor was taken from an adult in good health. This rearrangement joins TRBV7-3 to TRBJ2-3; D remains ambiguous. The CDR3 DNA sequence: TGTGCCAGCAGCTTAGTCTATCAAGATACGCAGTATTTT. Translating it yields CASSLVYQDTQYF.